This record covers a single T cell receptor (beta chain). Its antigen has not been determined. No clone much larger than this one lies a single base away; base qualities are absent. This entry comes from a study of vaccination and CD4 T cells after COVID-19 (dated 2022 in TCRdb). For the wider study: The convalescent cohort included six males and four females, with two Hispanic individuals, seven Caucasians, two Asians and one multiracial person. The cultures were stimulated with overlapping spike peptide pools from SARS-CoV-2 and from the common cold coronaviruses HCoV-NL63, HCoV-OC43 and HCoV-229E. In 10 COVID-19 convalescent patients and a handful of infection-naive healthy vaccine recipients, the spike-specific CD4+ TCR repertoire before mRNA vaccination was compared with the repertoire after mRNA vaccination. Post-COVID blood samples from convalescent patients were collected a median of about 110 days after diagnosis, with a range of roughly 35 to 180 days. In control cultures, a CEFX viral epitope pool was used as positive control, an HIV-1 Nef peptide pool was used as negative control, or no peptide was added. Two doses of either the Pfizer-BioNTech BNT162b2 vaccine (n=8) or the Moderna mRNA-1273 vaccine (n=2) were administered to participants. Post-vaccine blood samples were obtained a median of around 74 days after the second vaccine dose, with a range of about 12 to 241 days. Results the study describes overall, beyond this receptor: The median count of SARS-CoV-2-reactive clonotypes went up from 20 to 25 after infection to a few dozen after vaccination, although the change was not significant. In convalescent patients, nearly all vaccine-specific clones (304 of 307) were found to be mono-reactive for SARS-CoV-2 spike rather than cross-reactive with common cold coronaviruses. The study included relatively few convalescent patients and did not analyze early timepoints after natural infection. Among convalescent patients, a median about 90% of the SARS-CoV-2-reactive clones seen after vaccination appeared only after vaccination, which suggests priming specific to the vaccine.

The CDR3, cysteine through phenylalanine, is 16 amino acids long. Left in the record is the CDR3 DNA by itself, 48 bases read in frame from the first base. Trimming takes 3 bases off V and 2 bases off J; junction bases not matched to a gene: 7. Sequences SGHAT (CDR1) and FQDESV (CDR2) are obtained from the germline V gene (reference sequence). According to the study, the label for this sample's treatment or condition signals: approximately nine-day PBMC culture with coronavirus spike peptide pools or control peptides (ViraFEST assay). The ViraFEST assay, used in the study, expanded antigen-specific T cells with peptide pools and then identified the expanded clonotypes through TCR sequencing. Negative nucleocapsid antibody tests before and after vaccination confirmed that the healthy vaccine recipients had no prior SARS-CoV-2 infection. More than 1.5 million PBMCs per well were cultured in IMDM with roughly 5.5% human AB serum and about 9.2 IU/ml IL-2, plus 10 ug/ml peptide pools. On days 3 and 7, half of the culture medium was replaced with fresh IL-2-containing medium. Once the cells had been in culture for ten to eleven days, the EasySep CD4+ T cell isolation kit was used to isolate CD4+ T cells by negative selection. Ficoll-Paque Plus gradient centrifugation was used to isolate PBMCs from whole blood, and the isolated PBMCs were then either used fresh or cryopreserved at -140C. In general, triplicate wells were set up for every culture condition.

The library came from PCR. DNA from cultured CD4+ T cells underwent TCR sequencing with the Oncomine TCR Beta short-read assay at the Johns Hopkins FTIC core. The QIAamp micro DNA kit was used to extract genomic DNA from the cultured CD4+ T cells. Oncomine TCR Beta libraries from cultured CD4+ T cells were pooled using unique dual indexes and sequenced on an Illumina iSeq 100. The authors processed their data as follows. Non-productive sequences were filtered out, and CDR3s that did not start with C, did not end with F or W, or were shorter than 7 amino acids were discarded. The MANAFEST web application was used to identify antigen-specific clonotypes by comparing peptide-stimulated wells against reference wells and other culture wells. For a clone to be called positive, the clone needed an FDR below 0.05, an odds ratio above 5, and a productive frequency above 0.1% in at least two of three replicate wells. A clonotype was classed as cross-reactive if the clonotype showed significant expansion both in SARS-CoV-2 spike wells and in at least one common cold coronavirus spike condition. Levenshtein distances (stringdist) and unrooted phylogenetic trees (ape) in R version 3.6.1 were used to assess CDR3 homology. TCRdb passed the public sequencing reads through fastp at Q25 and MiXCR, retaining productive beta sequences. CDR3 protein duplicates are merged, each entry listing the most common genes and DNA. It is TCRdb's table, rather than the study itself, that gives the V and J calls and clone size. Across this sample there are around 15,000 distinct CDR3 sequences, with about four fifths seen only once. The top ten constitute 8% to 10% of the sample.

Here the sequenced sample was CD4+ T cells from blood, cultured in vitro, taken after SARS-CoV-2 vaccination. The chain is assembled from TRBV11-1 and TRBJ2-1, with TRBD2 matching 7 junction bases. This TCR derives from a human donor who received a COVID-19 vaccine. The CDR3 region reads CASSLTGTNTYNEQFF. Here is the DNA: TGTGCCAGCAGCTTGACCGGGACTAACACCTACAATGAGCAGTTCTTC.